This TCR beta chain was profiled in a study of tumor-infiltrating lymphocytes in primary liver carcinoma (dated by TCRdb to between 2016 and 2019). Broadly, across the study: Between November 2015 and March 2016, a handful of patients in China with histopathologically diagnosed primary liver carcinoma had their tumors surgically resected. The five patients, three men and two women aged 30 to 69 years, had hepatocellular carcinoma (four) or combined HCC and intrahepatic cholangiocarcinoma (one). The tumors of the five patients were staged as T1-T3 N0M0, with maximum diameters ranging from roughly 4 to 10 cm. Each sample produced about 3.5 to 7.13 million productive TCRbeta reads, and read depth showed no significant difference between tissue types. TCRbeta repertoire sequencing, expression microarrays and whole-exome sequencing were combined in the study across five regions of each liver tumor, with adjacent normal tissue and blood also included. A total of 35 specimens from 5 patients, comprising some 25 tumor regions, 5 adjacent noncancerous liver tissues and 5 peripheral blood samples, were covered by TCRbeta repertoire sequencing. Reproducibility between technical replicate repertoires was high, with correlation coefficients above 0.98 and mean shared-clone rates approximately 0.88.

Trimming costs V 3 bases and J 6 bases, and their ends lie 16 bases apart. There are 15 amino acids in the CDR3, from cysteine to phenylalanine inclusive. The only DNA kept is the CDR3, 45 bases in frame from the first base. CDR1 and CDR2, looked up from the germline V gene, are SGHDT and YYEEEE. TCRbeta-specific cDNA was reverse-transcribed from roughly 500 ng total RNA using a constant-region primer and ProtoScript II reverse transcriptase. Three nested multiplex PCR rounds, following a slightly modified ARM-PCR procedure, were used to build the TCRbeta libraries. Multiplex TRBV1-TRBV30 forward primers and a Cbeta reverse primer were used in the first two PCR rounds, each of which was run for around 10 cycles. Sample barcodes and Illumina adapters were attached in a final 25-cycle PCR using Deep VentR polymerase. Before sequencing, amplicons of 200-500 bp were purified from gel using a QIAquick gel extraction kit. TCRbeta amplicons were sequenced on an Illumina HiSeq 2500 with 250-bp paired-end reads. On the authors' methods: Quality trimming of reads was performed with Trimmomatic v0.33, and paired reads were merged with FLASH v1.2.11 so that full CDR3 sequences could be recovered. MiGEC v1.2.1b assigned V, D and J germline segments to the rearranged TCRbeta sequences. VDJtools v1.0.0 computed clonotype statistics and Shannon-Wiener diversity indices. Except for diversity analysis, only the 250 most abundant clonotypes of each sample were used in subsequent analyses to reduce sampling bias. The public sequencing data were trimmed at Q25 with fastp and processed into clonotypes with MiXCR by TCRdb, which kept only in-frame beta chains. Each CDR3 protein gets just one entry, which takes the most common genes and DNA from the rows behind it. TCRdb, rather than the study authors, made the V and J calls. The sample table holds more than 150,000 distinct CDR3 sequences, of which about 60% were seen once. The ten largest account for around 74% of the sample.

Note on this clonotype: Its cognate antigen has yet to be identified. Per-base qualities were not stored, and no clone one base away is much larger.

Overall results and qualifications from the work: Comparison of CD4+ and CD8+ T cell repertoires was precluded by the use of bulk unsorted samples. Only a few patients were included in the study, and the authors note that the findings should be validated in a larger study. The top 250 clones accounted for a significantly greater share of the repertoire in tumors than in blood (p = 0.039). Because only the TCR beta chain was sequenced and unpaired alpha chains were not captured, true repertoire diversity is likely underestimated. Repertoire overlap was found to be higher between tumor regions (mean approximately 35%) than between tumor-adjacent (around 17%) or tumor-blood (14%) pairs, consistent with antigen-driven expansion.

RNA from unsorted whole blood was extracted with TRIzol reagent, and germline DNA was obtained with the DNeasy Blood & Tissue kit. Chronic HBV infection was present in the patients, and the patients were treatment-naive at sampling. Around 4 milliliters of peripheral blood were collected into K2EDTA tubes before surgery. Specimen: peripheral blood. The TCR originated in a man aged 35 to 55 with primary liver carcinoma and hepatitis B virus infection. The chain employs TRBV5-6 and TRBJ2-1, with TRBD2 perhaps the D gene, on 7 matching bases. Here is the DNA: TGTGCCAGCAGCTCTTACCCCGGGGGGCGCAATGAGCAGTTCTTC. It translates as CASSSYPGGRNEQFF.